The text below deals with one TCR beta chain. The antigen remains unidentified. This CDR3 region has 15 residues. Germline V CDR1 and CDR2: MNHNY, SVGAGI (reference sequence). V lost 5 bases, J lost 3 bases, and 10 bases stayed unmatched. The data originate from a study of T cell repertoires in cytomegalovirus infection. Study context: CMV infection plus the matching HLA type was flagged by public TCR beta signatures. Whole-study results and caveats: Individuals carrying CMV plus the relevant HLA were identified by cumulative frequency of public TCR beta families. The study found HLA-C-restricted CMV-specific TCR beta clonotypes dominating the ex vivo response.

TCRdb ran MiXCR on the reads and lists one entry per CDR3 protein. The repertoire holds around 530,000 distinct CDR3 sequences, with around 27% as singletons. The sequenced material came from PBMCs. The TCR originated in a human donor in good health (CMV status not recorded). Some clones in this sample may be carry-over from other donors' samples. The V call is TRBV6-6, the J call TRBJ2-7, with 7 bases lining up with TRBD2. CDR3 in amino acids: CASSTGTRDYYEQYV. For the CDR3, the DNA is TGTGCCAGCAGTACCGGGACCCGGGACTACTACGAGCAGTACGTC.